The present T cell receptor (beta chain) was sequenced within a study of shared clonotypes between healthy human individuals. Study information: CD4 naive and CD4 memory each took three plates per donor, while CD8 naive took two and CD8 memory one. Study-level points and caveats: Of the naive CD4 clonotypes, about 5% were shared across four donors.

CD8 cells regarded as naive lacked CD45RO, were positively chosen for CCR7, and omitted terminally differentiated effector memory CD45RA+ cells. Donation came from healthy HIV-negative adults that had no recent acute infections or vaccinations. In replicate PCRs of sorted subsets, around 0.2 ug DNA, approximately 32,000 T cell genomes, was used. The data were produced by immunoSEQ multiplex PCR, yet TCRdb's version contains in-frame clones alone and is incomplete. The sample gives millions of clones, just under 95% of which show up once; 1% to 1.3% is in the top ten. The length of the CDR3 is 16 residues. Germline V CDR1 and CDR2: SEHNR, FQNEAQ (reference sequence). J was trimmed by 2 bases and V by 2 bases; bases with no gene match: 7. On this clone itself: What it binds is unknown.

Specimen: naive CD8+ T cells sorted from blood. The chain links TRBV7-9 to TRBJ2-3, with 7 bases lining up with TRBD2. This TCR derives from a man aged 18 to 29 in good health. The CDR3 nucleotides read TGTGCCAGCAGCTTATTGGCGGGGGTGGACACAGATACGCAGTATTTT. It codes for CASSLLAGVDTDTQYF.